This TCR beta chain was identified during a study of shared clonotypes between healthy human individuals (TCRdb year 2020). A note on the overall study: A couple of women and three men aged 18 to 49 years were included in the cohort. Per donor, leukapheresis produced somewhere between about 0.85 and 8.9 billion PBMCs. To increase sequencing depth and limit assay-specific biases, different laboratories used diverse techniques to prepare libraries and sequence TCR repertoires. For each donor, CD4 naive and CD4 memory were each given three plates, CD8 naive was given two plates, and CD8 memory was given one plate. Blood TCR repertoires of about five healthy adults were deeply sequenced to estimate repertoire size and the extent of clonotype sharing between individuals.

For this clone: Its target antigen remains unknown. Base-call qualities are not available, and no considerably larger clone is one nucleotide away.

Reading the germline V gene gives CDR1 MDHEN and CDR2 SYDVKM. Ends trimmed: V by 4 bases, J by 6 bases; bases unmatched to a gene: 1. The CDR3 measures 12 amino acids from cysteine to phenylalanine. Only the CDR3 DNA stays, 36 bases, in frame from base 1. The donors were healthy, HIV-negative adults with no recently reported acute infections or vaccinations. Only Caucasian adults living in Nashville, Tennessee, USA were represented among the donors. CD4+ T cells were enriched through magnetic negative selection, after which naive cells were positively selected on CD45RA and the remaining negative fraction served as the memory subset. After blood collection by leukapheresis, PBMCs were isolated using Ficoll-Histopaque density gradient centrifugation and then cryopreserved in the vapor phase of liquid nitrogen. Purity and quantity of every magnetically sorted T cell population were checked by analytical flow cytometry. Genomic DNA was isolated from every sorted fraction and measured by UV absorbance on a Nanodrop 2000c.

TCR CDR3 regions were amplified from genomic DNA by multiplex PCR using the deep immunoSEQ assay. For each cell subset, the extracted genomic DNA was distributed evenly across all wells of several immunoSEQ 96-well plates, and each plate served as one replicate. For sorted subsets, each replicate PCR was loaded with around 200 ng genomic DNA, equivalent to 30,000 to 35,000 T cell genomes. Purified libraries were quantified with a Qubit 3.0 fluorometer, sized on a Bioanalyzer 2100, and re-quantified with the KAPA Library Quantification kit. Each immunoSEQ 96-well plate was sequenced on its own single-read 150-cycle Illumina NextSeq 550 flow cell. The study's own analysis went as follows. Because the immunoSEQ output included only junctional sequences and no quality scores, the filtering could not be the same as the filtering used for full-length reads. Sequences were annotated with PyIR, a Python wrapper for IgBLAST v1.9, using IMGT germline references to assign V/J genes and CDR3. Reads were filtered out if the reads had weak V/J assignments (E-value above 1e-6), no CDR3, stop codons, out-of-frame junctions, or ambiguous translated residues. V3J clonotypes were defined by identical inferred V gene, J gene, and CDR3 amino acid sequence. Percentage overlap between repertoires was calculated by dividing the number of shared unique clonotypes by the size of the smaller repertoire. RTK rarefaction, the Chao1 estimator, and Recon v2.1 estimates of unobserved clonotypes were used to assess repertoire richness. Generation probabilities were computed with OLGA for all TCRbeta clonotypes obtained by the gDNA method from several donors. The table was pulled from immuneACCESS by TCRdb, which kept in-frame rearrangements only. Such tables lose some clones; where checked, under half of the loss comes from unresolved V genes, and the rest has no known cause. Clone size and V and J calls were adopted from that table, with D and trimming inferred from the DNA. Here the sample has some 500,000 clones; roughly 95% occur a single time. The ten largest clones capture 0.064% of the sample.

Results the study describes overall, beyond this receptor: Because the study included a small number of donors, the genetic and exposure-history diversity represented was limited. Sampling was restricted to blood, and TCR repertoires in tissues likely differ from the TCR repertoires found in blood. Estimated clonotype richness was generally larger for naive than for memory subsets. Across several donors, around 5% of naive CD4, approximately 3.6% of naive CD8, 2% to 2.5% of memory CD4, and approximately 0.4% of memory CD8 clonotypes were shared. Compared with non-shared clonotypes, the clonotypes found in all four sorted-subset donors had higher generation probabilities. Based on pairwise subsampling, the degree of clonotype sharing among donors was expected to be affected by sequencing depth. Even with the large sequencing depth, rarefaction of the sorted-subset datasets indicated that sequencing was incomplete.

This receptor chain uses TRBV28 and TRBJ1-2; TRBD1 matches 8 bases in the middle. The sequence came from a woman in her thirties in good health. Sequencing was performed on naive CD4+ T cells sorted from blood. What the cell subset or site label conveys for this sample: CD45RA+ positively selected. The sequenced DNA: TGTGCCAGCAGTTCGACAGGGGATGGCTACACCTTC. The resulting protein is CASSSTGDGYTF.